Detailed here is one T cell receptor beta chain. The entry originates in a study of blood T cell repertoires in COVID-19. About the study: The United States, Italy and Spain were the sources of the acute and convalescent COVID-19 samples. T cells, B-cell-depleted T cells, or PBMCs provided the cDNA or gDNA that served as material.

TCRdb's table, derived via immunoSEQ multiplex PCR, lists solely in-frame clones and lacks some. The table has 150,000 to 200,000 clones, approximately 79% seen once; the top ten hold 3%. The V end was cut by 1 base, the J end by 4 bases, with 9 bases between. This CDR3 spans 15 amino acids. Looked up from germline, CDR1 is KGHDR and CDR2 is SFDVKD. The rearrangement links TRBV24-1 to TRBJ2-2, with D perhaps TRBD1 (6 bases). The sequenced sample consisted of peripheral blood. This sequence was found in a woman older than 75 with acute or convalescent COVID-19. CDR3 nucleotides: TGTGCCACCAGTGATTTCGCCAGGGGCACCGGGGAGCTGTTTTTT. Translation gives CATSDFARGTGELFF.